The 6 T cell receptor beta chains presented below share a single source sample, sequenced in a study of T cell changes during pregnancy in multiple sclerosis. Generated by immunoSEQ multiplex PCR, the TCRdb table keeps only in-frame clones and is missing some. The sample holds 33,000 or so clones; roughly nine tenths are singletons and the top ten take 11%. The material sequenced was CD8+ T cells from peripheral blood mononuclear cells, taken in the third trimester of pregnancy. Every receptor here comes from a female donor with multiple sclerosis, enrolled in a pregnancy study.

This sequence joins TRBV15 and TRBJ1-6; the D is unclear. Trimming removed 8 bases from V and 6 bases from J, with 17 bases in between. This CDR3 has 15 amino acids. Germline V CDR1 and CDR2: LNHNV, YYDKDF (reference sequence). This CDR3 reads CATGLTESSNSPLHF. In nucleotides, the CDR3 is TGTGCCACCGGGCTTACCGAGTCAAGTAATTCACCCCTCCACTTT.

The gene calls are TRBV6-1 and TRBJ2-5; D might be TRBD1 (6 bases). V lost 4 bases, J lost 1 base, and 16 bases lay in between. CDR1 and CDR2 (germline): MNHNS, SASEGT. This CDR3 has 16 amino acids. CDR3 region: CASSGLGGTPQETQYF. CDR3 in DNA: TGTGCCAGCAGTGGCTTGGGTGGGACACCCCAAGAGACCCAGTACTTC.

In DNA form, the CDR3 reads TGTGCCAGCAGCCTCCCTAGTGGCGGCAGTGAGCAGTTCTTC. Protein sequence: CASSLPSGGSEQFF. The V and J genes are TRBV28 and TRBJ2-1, with no clear D. Between the trimmed V and J ends, which lost 6 bases and 9 bases, there was a span of 18 bases. The CDR3 extends over 14 amino acids. Germline-derived CDR1 and CDR2 are MDHEN and SYDVKM. Full variable domain (rest looked up from reference TRBV28 and TRBJ2-1): DVKVTQSSRYLVKRTGEKVFLECVQDMDHENMFWYRQDPGLGLRLIYFSYDVKMKEKGDIPEGYSVSREKKERFSLILESASTNQTSMYLCASSLPSGGSEQFFGPGTRLTVL.

V and J are TRBV12-5 and TRBJ2-1, with TRBD2 matching over 10 bases. Germline V gene sequence: CDR1 LGHNT, CDR2 FRNRAP. The CDR3 runs 15 residues. Trimming cost V 2 bases and J 13 bases; bases outside gene matches: 11. This CDR3 reads CASGLFLAGESRQFF. In nucleotides, the CDR3 is TGTGCTAGTGGTTTGTTCCTAGCGGGAGAGAGTAGACAGTTCTTC.

The V gene is TRBV7-9, the J gene TRBJ2-3; weak D call: TRBD2 (6 bases). V gave up 6 bases and J gave up 2 bases, with 15 bases separating them. The length of the CDR3 is 15 residues. Germline V gene sequence: CDR1 SEHNR, CDR2 FQNEAQ (reference sequence). In DNA form, the CDR3 reads TGTGCCAGCAGTACTAGCTTTCCTAACACAGATACGCAGTATTTT. Amino acid sequence: CASSTSFPNTDTQYF.

Only a few counts were recorded for this clone. The chain has TRBV27 and TRBJ1-6; D not certain. The length of the CDR3 is 15 residues. Deletions cut 2 bases from V and 8 bases from J, with 13 bases between. Germline CDR1 MNHEY, CDR2 SMNVEV (reference sequence). CDR3 DNA sequence: TGTGCCAGCAGTTTAGTGACATTCTCCGATTCACCCCTCCACTTT. This translates into CASSLVTFSDSPLHF.